This TCR beta chain emerged from a study of T cells in localized non-small cell lung cancer. Study observations and caveats: The study sequenced only one region of the tumor. As a result, intratumor heterogeneity could not be excluded and remains possible. In the blood, greater T cell density corresponded to longer overall survival.

Data came from immunoSEQ multiplex PCR; TCRdb stores just in-frame clones and leaves some out. The profile shows around 130,000 clones, about 90% of them singletons. V lost 3 bases, J lost 7 bases, and 10 bases lay in between. The CDR3 spans 14 residues. Germline lookup yields CDR1 MNHEY and CDR2 SMNVEV (reference sequence). Comment on this clone: Its antigen remains unknown.

This clonotype originated in a female donor over 55 with stage I lung adenocarcinoma. The chain links TRBV27 to TRBJ1-6; D uncertain. The sequences come from peripheral blood, collected before any cancer treatment. CDR3 protein: CASSLSRPNSPLHF. Here the CDR3 DNA reads TGTGCCAGCAGTTTGTCCCGACCCAATTCACCCCTCCACTTT.